The rows below give T cell receptor beta chains drawn from one sample of a study of human T cells and chemical hapten exposure. TCRdb recomputed calls from the RACE reads with MiXCR, one row per CDR3 protein. The data contain 65,000 to 100,000 distinct CDR3 sequences, more than 6.5% of them singletons. The sequences come from whole blood, collected in connection with sensitization to the hapten diphenylcyclopropenone (DPC). The receptors shown here come from a woman aged 25-40 years with alopecia areata. Some clones in this sample may be carry-over from other donors' samples. Both conserved end residues are part of each CDR3. The D gene is left open where the match is weak. Clone sizes are given selectively: once, few, many, or a class where the clone is expanded.

d_call	clone_size	v_call	j_call	cdr3_nt	cdr3_aa
.	few	TRBV20-1	TRBJ2-1	TGCAGTGCGACTTCTCGGGGATCATACAATGAGCAGTTCTTC	CSATSRGSYNEQFF
TRBD2	many	TRBV3-1	TRBJ2-1	TGTGCCAGCAGCCCATCTGGACTAGCTTTCTACAATGAGCAGTTCTTC	CASSPSGLAFYNEQFF
TRBD2	many	TRBV5-1	TRBJ2-1	TGCGCCAGCAGCTTGTTAGTAGCGGGGGATGAGGAGCAGTTCTTC	CASSLLVAGDEEQFF
.	many	TRBV20-1	TRBJ2-3	TGCAGTGCTAACCCGGGAAGCACAGATACGCAGTATTTT	CSANPGSTDTQYF
.	.	TRBV9	TRBJ1-2	TGTGCCAGCAGCGCCCAGAACAGTAGGACGTTATATGGCTACACCTTC	CASSAQNSRTLYGYTF
TRBD2	few	TRBV7-2	TRBJ2-1	TGTGCCAGCAGCTTCCAGCGGGGGGCCTTAAACAATGAGCAGTTCTTC	CASSFQRGALNNEQFF
TRBD1	.	TRBV10-2	TRBJ1-6	TGCGCCAGCAGAGGACAGGGCGAGAATTCACCCCTCCACTTT	CASRGQGENSPLHF
.	.	TRBV7-9	TRBJ1-3	TGTGCCAGCAGCTCCCAGGGGACGGCTGGAAACACCATATATTTT	CASSSQGTAGNTIYF
.	many	TRBV7-9	TRBJ1-1	TGTGCCAGCAGCTCGGACCTACCGTTGGAAGCTTTCTTT	CASSSDLPLEAFF
.	many	TRBV6-2/TRBV6-3	TRBJ2-7	TGTGCCAGCAGTTTACGGGGCGAGCAGTACTTC	CASSLRGEQYF
.	many	TRBV10-3	TRBJ1-1	TGTGCCATCAGTGAGTCGATGATGAAGTCTGAAGCTTTCTTT	CAISESMMKSEAFF
.	few	TRBV20-1	TRBJ1-1	TGCAGTGCTAGGATCGGGACACTGAACACTGAAGCTTTCTTT	CSARIGTLNTEAFF
.	.	TRBV6-1	TRBJ1-5	TGTGCCAGCACCTGGACGGGTGGGAGCAATCAGCCCCAGCATTTT	CASTWTGGSNQPQHF
.	many	TRBV7-9	TRBJ1-2	TGTGCCAGCAGCTTAAGGGGTGTGGGATACGGCTACACCTTC	CASSLRGVGYGYTF
.	many	TRBV6-2/TRBV6-3	TRBJ2-7	TGTGCCAGCAGAACCCTCAGGGGTAGGCGCTACGAGCAGTACTTC	CASRTLRGRRYEQYF
TRBD1	.	TRBV7-9	TRBJ1-5	TGTGCCAGCAGCCCAAGCGGACAGGGGTGGAAGCCCCAGCATTTT	CASSPSGQGWKPQHF
.	many	TRBV12-3/TRBV12-4	TRBJ1-5	TGTGCCAGCAGTTTCCGGGCCCTAAATCAGCCCCAGCATTTT	CASSFRALNQPQHF
.	.	TRBV5-6	TRBJ1-5	TGTGCCAGCAGCTTGCTCTCCGGGAATAGCAATCAGCCCCAGCATTTT	CASSLLSGNSNQPQHF
.	.	TRBV5-1	TRBJ1-6	TGCGCCAGCAGCTTCGGGGGTTATAATTCACCCCTCCACTTT	CASSFGGYNSPLHF
TRBD1	many	TRBV4-2	TRBJ1-4	TGTGCCAGCAGCACCCGACAGGGGCCGGATGAAAAACTGTTTTTT	CASSTRQGPDEKLFF
.	many	TRBV9	TRBJ1-4	TGTGCCAGCAGTCGGACAGCGCAAGTAGTAAATGAAAAACTGTTTTTT	CASSRTAQVVNEKLFF
TRBD1	many	TRBV6-5	TRBJ1-5	TGTGCCAGCAGAGGGACCGGGACAGGTAGCAATCAGCCCCAGCATTTT	CASRGTGTGSNQPQHF
.	few	TRBV2	TRBJ1-1	TGTGCCACGGCGGGAGGGGTCATGGGGAACACTGAAGCTTTCTTT	CATAGGVMGNTEAFF
TRBD2	many	TRBV12-3/TRBV12-4	TRBJ2-3	TGTGCCAGCAGCGGGCGGGGGGGCTTAAGCACAGATACGCAGTATTTT	CASSGRGGLSTDTQYF
.	many	TRBV2	TRBJ2-3	TGTGCCAGCAGTACACAGGGACTTGACACAGATACGCAGTATTTT	CASSTQGLDTDTQYF
.	few	TRBV7-6	TRBJ2-3	TGTGCCAGCAGCCTCACCACCGTAACAGATACGCAGTATTTT	CASSLTTVTDTQYF
.	many	TRBV2	TRBJ1-6	TGTGCCAGCAGCGCAGCCAGCTCCTATAATTCACCCCTCCACTTT	CASSAASSYNSPLHF
.	few	TRBV20-1	TRBJ1-4	TGCAGTGCTAGACAGGGAACTAATGAAAAACTGTTTTTT	CSARQGTNEKLFF
TRBD1	many	TRBV5-1	TRBJ1-2	TGCGCCAGCAGCTTAAATCCGGGACAGGGATTTGGCTACACCTTC	CASSLNPGQGFGYTF
.	.	TRBV20-1	TRBJ1-1	TGCAGTGCTCCAAGGAGTGGACAGTTGAACACTGAAGCTTTCTTT	CSAPRSGQLNTEAFF
.	many	TRBV7-9	TRBJ2-7	TGTGCCAGCAGCCCGGGTACACAACGGGGTGGGAGCTCCTACGAGCAGTACTTC	CASSPGTQRGGSSYEQYF
.	many	TRBV7-7	TRBJ2-5	TGTGCTAGCAGCCGAAACGAATTAGAGACCCAGTACTTC	CASSRNELETQYF
.	many	TRBV7-9	TRBJ1-1	TGTGCCAGCAGCTTGGGAGCGACACTGAACACTGAAGCTTTCTTT	CASSLGATLNTEAFF
.	many	TRBV7-9	TRBJ1-2	TGTGCCAGCAAATTACAGGGCGGTCATGGCTACACCTTC	CASKLQGGHGYTF
.	.	TRBV29-1	TRBJ1-2	TGCAGCGTCGCGGGGACGGGTAACTATGGCTACACCTTC	CSVAGTGNYGYTF
TRBD1	many	TRBV29-1	TRBJ1-1	TGCAGCGTTCGGACAGGGCTGAACACTGAAGCTTTCTTT	CSVRTGLNTEAFF
.	many	TRBV6-5	TRBJ2-5	TGTGCCAGCAGCCCCGTAGCGTCGGGCGAGACCCAGTACTTC	CASSPVASGETQYF
TRBD2	few	TRBV7-6	TRBJ2-3	TGTGCCAGCAGCTCCTTAGCGGGGGGGCCGACAGATACGCAGTATTTT	CASSSLAGGPTDTQYF
.	.	TRBV12-3/TRBV12-4	TRBJ1-6	TGTGCCAGCACCAAGAGGGACCGCGGGTCACCCCTCCACTTT	CASTKRDRGSPLHF
.	.	TRBV20-1	TRBJ2-5	TGCAGTGCTAGAGATAGCTACCAAGAGACCCAGTACTTC	CSARDSYQETQYF
.	many	TRBV7-9	TRBJ2-7	TGTGCCAGCAGCTCCCCGCAGAGCTCCTACGAGCAGTACTTC	CASSSPQSSYEQYF
.	many	TRBV2	TRBJ1-2	TGTGCCAGCACTAAGGACAGAGTGAACTATGGCTACACCTTC	CASTKDRVNYGYTF
TRBD1	many	TRBV6-5	TRBJ1-5	TGTGCCAGCAGCCCCACCGCGGGACAGGGAATCAATCAGCCCCAGCATTTT	CASSPTAGQGINQPQHF
.	few	TRBV7-9	TRBJ2-3	TGTGCCAGCAGCTCCGGATCCGGTGGTGGCCCCGAGGGACTCACAGATACGCAGTATTTT	CASSSGSGGGPEGLTDTQYF
.	many	TRBV27	TRBJ1-1	TGTGCCAGCAGTTTATCTTCCCAGATTGAAGCTTTCTTT	CASSLSSQIEAFF
.	many	TRBV27	TRBJ1-6	TGTGCCAGCAGGGGGGACGGTTATAATTCACCCCTCCACTTT	CASRGDGYNSPLHF
.	many	TRBV13	TRBJ1-1	TGTGCCAGCAGCTTAGTTCGGACGAACACTGAAGCTTTCTTT	CASSLVRTNTEAFF
TRBD1	many	TRBV3-1	TRBJ2-2	TGTGCCAGCAGCCCGGGACAGGGATCCGGGGAGCTGTTTTTT	CASSPGQGSGELFF
TRBD1	many	TRBV6-2/TRBV6-3	TRBJ1-2	TGTGCCAGCAGTCCCGGGACAGATTATAACTATGGCTACACCTTC	CASSPGTDYNYGYTF
.	few	TRBV25-1	TRBJ2-1	TGTGCCAGCACTCCGCGGGGAGCCTACAATGAGCAGTTCTTC	CASTPRGAYNEQFF
TRBD1	.	TRBV29-1	TRBJ1-1	TGCAGCGGTGGGACAGATGAAGCTTTCTTT	CSGGTDEAFF
.	many	TRBV30	TRBJ1-2	TGTGCCTGGAGTGTAGACGTATATGGCTACACCTTC	CAWSVDVYGYTF
.	.	TRBV5-4	TRBJ2-3	TGTGCCAGCAGCTTGGCCGGGTCAGATACGCAGTATTTT	CASSLAGSDTQYF
.	few	TRBV25-1	TRBJ1-4	TGTGCCAGCAGTGCGACGCAGGGTTATGATGAAAAACTGTTTTTT	CASSATQGYDEKLFF
.	many	TRBV20-1	TRBJ1-1	TGCAGTGCTAGTTCGACAGTAAACACTGAAGCTTTCTTT	CSASSTVNTEAFF
TRBD1	many	TRBV3-1	TRBJ2-3	TGTGCCAGCAGATCCACAGGGGGCACAGATACGCAGTATTTT	CASRSTGGTDTQYF
TRBD1	.	TRBV9	TRBJ1-1	TGTGCCAGCAGCGTGACAGGGCAGGGGGGAGGCACTGAAGCTTTCTTT	CASSVTGQGGGTEAFF
TRBD1	few	TRBV18	TRBJ2-5	TGTGCCAGCTCACTCCCGGGACAGGGGGAAGAGACCCAGTACTTC	CASSLPGQGEETQYF
.	.	TRBV5-1	TRBJ2-4	TGCGCCAGCAGGCAGGACGTAGCCAAAAACATTCAGTACTTC	CASRQDVAKNIQYF